This TCR beta chain was sequenced during a study of molecular identifiers for immune sequencing clone quantification. From germline, CDR1 is LGHNA and CDR2 YSLEER. CDR3 length: 18 residues. Trimming shortened V by 0 bases and J by 0 bases, and 17 bases separated the two germline ends. Bulk TCR libraries used previously described methods and listed TCR primers. TCRdb ran MiXCR on the PCR reads and lists one entry per CDR3 protein. Of about 630,000 distinct CDR3 sequences in the sample, 25% are singletons; the top ten hold about 0.8%. In regard to this clonotype: Antigen: not known.

Libraries from naive CD8 cells were generated from about 20,000 to 1,000,000 sorted cells (with 10%, 30% or 50% RNA). Study-level results: Over 97% of effector molecules, but under 1% in naive cells, were held by clones with more than 20 RNA copies. Jurkat TCR RNA from one cell was spiked into approximately 1 million naive cells, and it was reportedly detectable there.

Material: naive CD8+ T cells from blood, with Jurkat cell RNA spiked in. The subset denotes: FACS-sorted CD8+CD4-CCR7+CD45RA+ naive T cells. This TCR was recovered from a human donor in good health. Some libraries in this study had Jurkat cell RNA spiked in. The V and J genes are TRBV4-3 and TRBJ2-5; tentatively, D is TRBD2 (6 bases). The CDR3 DNA reads TGCGCCAGCAGCCAAGATCTTCCGGACTACTCAGACCAAGAGACCCAGTACTTC. Protein: CASSQDLPDYSDQETQYF.